This note documents a single T cell receptor (beta chain) sequence. This clone was seen only once. The antigen this receptor binds is unknown. Base qualities are not at hand, and no much larger clone is one base apart. Each collaborating institution followed its own protocols to collect whole blood in K2EDTA tubes. For TCRbeta analysis, collaborator samples were shipped as frozen whole blood, as isolated PBMCs, or as DNA extracted from either sample type. These data originate in a study of blood T cell repertoires in COVID-19 (dated by TCRdb to 2020 to 2022). For the wider study: Samples covering the acute and convalescent phases of COVID-19 were provided by collaborators in the United States, Italy and Spain. The samples were drawn from two sources: the first 160 participants of the ongoing ImmuneRACE study, and 1,200 or so subjects contributed by 6 global collaborators. Where available, HLA class I and class II types were obtained from metadata supplied by the sample provider rather than from assay-based typing. The repertoires were released in a freely available public database intended as a resource for research on the immune response to SARS-CoV-2. Nearly every sample came with metadata listing a de-identified subject ID, COVID-19 status, age in years and sex. The dataset comprised deeply sampled blood TCRbeta repertoires from subjects exposed to, actively infected with, or recovered from COVID-19. The prospective study material was composed of cDNA or gDNA derived from T cells, B-cell-depleted T cells, or PBMCs. The paper's findings and limits, for the study overall: How much clinical and demographic metadata was included differed by source and by participant, and the metadata was provided uncurated.

From the cysteine up to the phenylalanine, the CDR3 has a length of 13 residues. Here the CDR3 DNA is all that survives: 39 bases in frame from base 1. For CDR1 and CDR2, the germline V gene lists MDHEN and SYDVKM. Deletion took 10 bases off V and 2 bases off J, with a span of 14 bases between the germline ends. TCRbeta CDR3 regions were amplified from genomic DNA by means of the immunoSEQ Assay, a bias-controlled multiplex PCR. Concerning the study's data processing: The number of nucleated cells in each sample was estimated by amplification of reference gene primers within the assay. To quantify the absolute abundance of each unique TCRbeta CDR3 rearrangement, sequence reads were collapsed and filtered. For each sample, productive Simpson clonality was calculated as the square root of Simpson's diversity index across productive rearrangements. In TCRdb, the immuneACCESS table is reduced to in-frame sequences with V and J assigned. These tables do not hold every clone; where another copy was compared, an unresolved V gene accounts for under half, and the others remain unexplained. Clone size and V and J calls were adopted from that table, with D and trimming inferred from the DNA. The sample table holds around 58,000 clones, of which over 75% were seen once. The ten top clones hold around 20% of the sample.

This receptor was obtained from a human donor in a cohort sampled during active COVID-19. Sample: peripheral blood. The chain joins TRBV28 to TRBJ1-2; the D region possibly corresponds to TRBD1 (6 bases align). Here the CDR3 is given as CAILPQGNYGYTF. The DNA sequence is given as TGTGCCATCCTCCCCCAGGGGAACTATGGCTACACCTTC.